The 20 T cell receptor beta chains below come from one sample, sequenced in a study of vaccination effects on CD4 cells after COVID-19. Their antigens are not known. Profiled with immunoSEQ multiplex PCR; TCRdb holds only in-frame clones, not every one. The profile shows tens of thousands of clones, 82% of them singletons. Expansion of antigen-specific CD4+ T cells with viral peptide pools was carried out by the ViraFEST assay before sequencing. CD4+ T cells were isolated after approximately 10 days of culture. It was two doses of either the BNT162b2 or mRNA-1273 vaccine that participants received. The sequencing used CD4+ T cells from PBMCs cultured with HCoV-NL63 spike peptides, collected after COVID-19 vaccination. All receptors come from a human donor who received a COVID-19 vaccine. Some clones in this sample may be carry-over from other donors' samples.

CDR3 sequence reads: CASSVESLRVQYV. The CDR3 DNA follows: TGTGCCAGCAGTGTTGAGTCCCTAAGAGTGCAGTACGTC. The rearrangement links TRBV2 to TRBJ2-7; D unresolved. CDR3 length: 13 residues. The germline gives CDR1 SNHLY, CDR2 FYNNEI. V was trimmed by 4 bases and J by 9 bases, leaving 16 bases between them.

This chain joins TRBV10-3 and TRBJ1-6; unclear D gene. Germline CDR1 is ENHRY and CDR2 is SYGVKD. The V end lost 0 bases, the J end lost 0 bases, and 15 bases lay between the germline ends. CDR3 length: 19 amino acids. CDR3 region: CAISESKLRLSSYNSPLHF. Written as DNA, the CDR3 is TGTGCCATCAGTGAGTCGAAACTTCGCCTTAGCTCCTATAATTCACCCCTCCACTTT.

V is TRBV11-3 and J is TRBJ1-1; possible D gene TRBD1, 6 bases. CDR1 and CDR2 (germline): SGHNT, YENEEA. The V and J ends lost 4 bases and 5 bases respectively, with 14 bases between them. The CDR3 totals 14 residues. The CDR3 spells CASSSLDRGTEAFF. The CDR3 DNA follows: TGTGCCAGCAGCTCCCTGGACAGAGGAACTGAAGCTTTCTTT.

This clone appeared a few times. The chain uses TRBV7-9 and TRBJ1-1; the match to TRBD1 covers 11 bases. The V segment lost 3 bases and the J segment 5 bases; nucleotides outside the gene matches: 5. Germline V gives CDR1 SEHNR, CDR2 FQNEAQ (reference sequence). The CDR3 totals 15 residues. The CDR3 sequence: CASSFWTGGSTEAFF. The CDR3 DNA follows: TGTGCCAGCAGCTTTTGGACAGGGGGCTCGACTGAAGCTTTCTTT.

The rearrangement links TRBV7-3 to TRBJ2-1, with TRBD2 identical over 7 bases. Germline V lookup: CDR1 SGHTA, CDR2 FQGTGA. The CDR3 extends over 14 amino acids. V gave up 4 bases and J gave up 8 bases; unmatched junction bases: 8. CDR3: CASSWTRASDEQFF. CDR3 nucleotide sequence: TGTGCCAGCAGCTGGACTAGGGCCTCTGATGAGCAGTTCTTC. Based on the CDR3 plus reference TRBV7-3 and TRBJ2-1, the full variable domain is GAGVSQTPSNKVTEKGKYVELRCDPISGHTALYWYRQSLGQGPEFLIYFQGTGAADDSGLPNDRFFAVRPEGSVSTLKIQRTERGDSAVYLCASSWTRASDEQFFGPGTRLTVL.

This chain joins TRBV3-1 (or the pseudogene TRBV3-2) and TRBJ2-5; D might be TRBD1 (6 bases). Trimming removed 4 bases at V and 4 bases at J, with 16 bases between. This CDR3 contains 15 residues. Germline V lookup: CDR1 LGHDT, CDR2 YNNKEL (reference sequence). The CDR3 DNA sequence: TGTGCCAGCAGCCCTCTAGGGGGAATGGGAGAGACCCAGTACTTC. It translates to CASSPLGGMGETQYF.

This clone was counted a single time. This sequence joins TRBV7-2 and TRBJ1-3; 8 bases align to TRBD1. V shed 6 bases, J shed 0 bases, and the junction held 13 bases outside the gene matches. This CDR3 region has 18 residues. Per germline, CDR1 SGHTA and CDR2 FQGNSA. DNA for the CDR3: TGTGCCAGCAGTATCCGGGACAGGTCTTACTCCTCTGGAAACACCATATATTTT. Its translation is CASSIRDRSYSSGNTIYF. The full variable domain, rest sourced from reference TRBV7-2 and TRBJ1-3, is GAGVSQSPSNKVTEKGKDVELRCDPISGHTALYWYRQSLGQGLEFLIYFQGNSAPDKSGLPSDRFSAERTGGSVSTLTIQRTQQEDSAVYLCASSIRDRSYSSGNTIYFGEGSWLTVV.

The V and J genes are TRBV28 and TRBJ2-7; tentative D call: TRBD2 (5 bases). Germline CDR1 is MDHEN and CDR2 is SYDVKM. The V end was cut by 3 bases, the J end by 4 bases, with 16 bases between. The CDR3 has 15 amino acids. The CDR3, as DNA: TGTGCCAGCAGTTTGAGCGGAAGAGGGCTGTACGAGCAGTACGTC. This codes for CASSLSGRGLYEQYV.

The V call is TRBV5-8, the J call TRBJ2-5; 9 nucleotides match TRBD2. V lost 4 bases and J lost 1; bases outside the gene matches: 5. CDR3 size: 15 residues. Germline V gene lookup returns CDR1 SGHTS and CDR2 YDEGEE. The CDR3 DNA reads as TGTGCCAGCAGCCCGAGCGGGGGGATCCAAGAGACCCAGTACTTC. Its translation: CASSPSGGIQETQYF.

The V gene is TRBV5-5, the J gene TRBJ2-3; tentative D call: TRBD1 (6 bases). The CDR3 runs 16 residues. V was pared by 5 bases and J by 6 bases, with 22 bases between. CDR1 and CDR2 from the germline V gene are SGHKS and YYEKEE (reference sequence). The CDR3: CASSRQDVLRGDTQYF. CDR3 DNA sequence: TGTGCCAGCAGTAGACAGGATGTCTTACGAGGGGATACGCAGTATTTT.

This chain links TRBV18 with TRBJ1-4; no reliable D call. The CDR3 runs 14 residues. Germline assignment: CDR1 KGHSH and CDR2 LQKENI. The V end was cut by 4 bases, the J end by 4 bases, with 10 bases between. As DNA, the CDR3 is TGTGCCAGCTCACAGGAACAGCGTAATGAAAAACTGTTTTTT. This gives the protein CASSQEQRNEKLFF.

The J gene is TRBJ1-1, the V gene TRBV20-1; perhaps TRBD1 as D (5 bases). The CDR3 has 12 residues. In germline, CDR1 is DFQATT, CDR2 SNEGSKA (reference sequence). V was trimmed by 3 bases and J by 8 bases, leaving 13 bases between them. The CDR3 DNA reads as TGCAGTGCTAGTACCCAGGGAGTGGAAGCTTTCTTT. Amino acid sequence: CSASTQGVEAFF.

This clone has just a few counts. The rearrangement uses TRBV6-2 or TRBV6-3 and TRBJ1-2; tentative D call: TRBD1 (6 bases). The germline V gene encodes CDR1 MNHEY and CDR2 SVGEGT. The CDR3 loop spans 15 amino acids. V was trimmed by 6 bases and J by 6 bases, leaving 20 bases between them. DNA for the CDR3: TGTGCCAGCAGCCGCTTGGCAGGGGAGGACGATGGCTACACCTTC. Amino acids: CASSRLAGEDDGYTF.

This chain uses TRBV5-5 with TRBJ1-1, with no clear D. Germline CDR1 and CDR2: SGHKS and YYEKEE (reference sequence). V lost 1 base and J lost 5, with 9 bases in between. The CDR3 has 13 residues. The CDR3 loop is CASSLILGTEAFF. The CDR3, as DNA: TGTGCCAGCAGCTTGATTCTAGGGACTGAAGCTTTCTTT.

The count of this clone is one. This rearrangement joins TRBV5-1 to TRBJ2-3; unclear D gene. The length of the CDR3 is 14 residues. Trimming removed 0 bases from V and 2 bases from J, with 7 bases in between. The germline V gene has CDR1 SGHRS and CDR2 YFSETQ. This CDR3 reads CASSLGGVTDTQYF. In nucleotides, the CDR3 is TGCGCCAGCAGCTTGGGAGGCGTCACAGATACGCAGTATTTT.

The CDR3 protein is CATSDPRDFNEKLFF. For the CDR3, the DNA is TGTGCCACCAGTGATCCCCGGGACTTCAATGAAAAACTGTTTTTT. This chain links TRBV24-1 with TRBJ1-4; tentatively, D is TRBD1 (5 bases). Per germline, CDR1 KGHDR and CDR2 SFDVKD. V was cut by 3 bases and J by 5 bases, with 12 bases left in between. The CDR3 runs to 15 residues.

The gene calls are TRBV6-4 and TRBJ2-2; D could derive from TRBD1 or TRBD2 (5 bases each). With 3 bases removed from V and 4 bases from J, the gap between germline ends came to 9 bases. Germline CDR1 is MRHNA and CDR2 is SNTAGT. CDR3 length: 14 residues. CDR3 coding DNA: TGTGCCAGCAGTGAGAGGGGCAGCACCGGGGAGCTGTTTTTT. Encoded protein: CASSERGSTGELFF.

The chain is built from TRBV19 and TRBJ2-3; unclear D gene. Germline V gene lookup returns CDR1 LNHDA and CDR2 SQIVND (reference sequence). This CDR3 is built from 15 residues. V shed 10 bases and J shed 1 base, with 18 bases lying between them. The DNA of the CDR3 is TGTGCCATAATCGGGCCGGGCGAACGCACAGATACGCAGTATTTT. Translation gives CAIIGPGERTDTQYF.

This sequence joins TRBV6-2 or TRBV6-3 and TRBJ1-6; TRBD1 might be the D (5 bases). With 4 bases removed from V and 11 bases from J, the gap between germline ends came to 18 bases. CDR1 MNHEY and CDR2 SVGEGT come from the germline V gene. CDR3 length equals 15 residues. The CDR3: CASSSGTVWGAPLHF. CDR3 nucleotides: TGTGCCAGCAGTTCCGGGACGGTTTGGGGGGCACCCCTCCACTTT.

DNA for the CDR3: TGTGCCAGCTCACCAGACACCGGGGAGCTGTTTTTT. Translation gives CASSPDTGELFF. The rearrangement joins TRBV18 to TRBJ2-2; D is uncertain. Germline V gene data show CDR1 as KGHSH and CDR2 as LQKENI. V was cut by 2 bases and J by 3 bases, with 1 base left in between. The length of the CDR3 is 12 residues.